This passage covers 14 T cell receptor beta chains from one sample sequenced in a study of T cells in women clearing cervical HPV infection. TCRdb keeps only in-frame clones here, not all; method: immunoSEQ multiplex PCR. The data include fewer than 30,000 clones; the top ten clones carry 5.4%. Sequencing was done on a sample of blood buffy coat. The receptors come from a woman aged 18 to 69 with a cervical HPV16 infection that either progressed to CIN3+ or cleared (not recorded which).

About this clone itself: The sequence runs out 3 residues before the end of the CDR3; the remainder is reconstructed from the germline J gene. This rearrangement joins TRBV5-1 to TRBJ2-5, with D tentatively TRBD1 (6 bases). The CDR3 covers 13 residues. Germline CDR1 and CDR2: SGHRS and YFSETQ. Trimming shortened V by 4 bases and J by 4 bases, and 11 bases separated the two germline ends. Incomplete CDR3 DNA: TGCGCCAGCAGCAATGGACAGCCAGAGACC. It encodes CASSNGQPET. The CDR3 in its entirety is CASSNGQPETQYF.

Details on this clone: Sequencing ends 3 residues short of the CDR3 end; the germline J gene provides the rest. This chain uses TRBV5-1 with TRBJ2-5, with 10 bases that match TRBD2. The germline V gene encodes CDR1 SGHRS and CDR2 YFSETQ. The CDR3 extends over 16 amino acids. The trim removed 4 bases at V and 5 bases at J, leaving 11 bases unmatched. Incomplete CDR3 DNA: TGCGCCAGCAGCCTGCGACTAGCGGGTTTGGAGGAGACC. Translation: CASSLRLAGLEET. The CDR3 in its entirety is CASSLRLAGLEETQYF.

Worth noting for this clone: The read stops 3 residues short of the end of the CDR3; the missing end is completed from the germline J gene. The chain is built from TRBV6-1 and TRBJ1-2, with no clear D. The CDR3 loop spans 14 amino acids. Per germline, CDR1 MNHNS and CDR2 SASEGT. The covered CDR3 bases are TGTGCCAGCAGTGAAGCCCGACATTGGTACGAC. It translates to CASSEARHWYD. The CDR3 as a whole reads CASSEARHWYDYTF.

Comments on this clone: The read ends 3 residues shy of where the CDR3 ends; the end is completed using the germline J gene. V gene TRBV12-3 or TRBV12-4 combines with J gene TRBJ2-7, with a possible D match to TRBD2 (7 bases). The CDR3 sequence is 13 residues long. The ends were cut back, 9 bases at V and 2 bases at J, with 14 bases in the middle. CDR3 amino acids: CASHGGGPYEQYF. Partial CDR3 DNA: TGTGCCAGTCATGGCGGGGGCCCCTACGAG.

The CDR3 loop is CATRPGGNTEAFF. The CDR3 bases that were read are TGTGCCACCAGACCAGGGGGGAACACTGAA. This rearrangement joins TRBV19 to TRBJ1-1; 7 bases agree with TRBD1. The read ends 3 residues early relative to the CDR3; the germline J gene fills the gap. The germline gives CDR1 LNHDA, CDR2 SQIVND (reference sequence). This CDR3 has 13 amino acids. Trimming at V came to 10 bases and at J to 1 base, leaving 6 bases not matched to a gene. The full variable domain, in which reference TRBV19 and TRBJ1-1 provide the parts outside the CDR3, is DGGITQSPKYLFRKEGQNVTLSCEQNLNHDAMYWYRQDPGQGLRLIYYSQIVNDFQKGDIAEGYSVSREKKESFPLTVTSAQKNPTAFYLCATRPGGNTEAFFGQGTRLTVV.

About this clone: The read stops 3 residues short of the end of the CDR3; the missing end is completed from the germline J gene. The V and J genes are TRBV18 and TRBJ1-2; weak D call: TRBD1 (5 bases). V shed 3 bases and J shed 7 bases, with 18 bases lying between them. Germline V gene data show CDR1 as KGHSH and CDR2 as LQKENI. CDR3 length equals 15 residues. Partial CDR3 DNA: TGTGCCAGCTCACCTCGGGCAGGGCGTAAGGGTGGC. Translating it yields CASSPRAGRKGG. The complete CDR3 protein is CASSPRAGRKGGYTF. Based on the CDR3 plus reference TRBV18 and TRBJ1-2, the full variable domain is NAGVMQNPRHLVRRRGQEARLRCSPMKGHSHVYWYRQLPEEGLKFMVYLQKENIIDESGMPKERFSAEFPKEGPSILRIQQVVRGDSAAYFCASSPRAGRKGGYTFGSGTRLTVV.

As regards this clone: The CDR3 end falls 3 residues outside the read, so it is completed with the germline J gene. The rearrangement joins TRBV30 to TRBJ1-5, with TRBD1 as a possible D gene (5 bases). CDR1 and CDR2 (germline): GTSNPN, SVGIG (reference sequence). CDR3 length equals 15 residues. Trimming removed 2 bases from V and 0 bases from J, with 11 bases in between. The CDR3 bases that were read are TGTGCCTGGAGTCAGGGCACAGTTAGCAATCAGCCC. This encodes CAWSQGTVSNQP. From start to end, the CDR3 is CAWSQGTVSNQPQHF. The full variable domain, its missing parts supplied by reference TRBV30 and TRBJ1-5, is SQTIHQWPATLVQPVGSPLSLECTVEGTSNPNLYWYRQAAGRGLQLLFYSVGIGQISSEVPQNLSASRPQDRQFILSSKKLLLSDSGFYLCAWSQGTVSNQPQHFGDGTRLSIL.

The sequenced CDR3 bases are TGCAGTGCAAGGGACTCTTCCTACGAG. It is translated as CSARDSSYE. The whole CDR3 protein is CSARDSSYEQYF. The V gene is TRBV20-1, the J gene TRBJ2-7; a possible D gene is TRBD2 (6 bases). From the germline J gene comes the end of the CDR3, since the read stops 3 residues before it. From germline, CDR1 is DFQATT and CDR2 SNEGSKA (reference sequence). CDR3 length: 12 residues. The V end was cut by 6 bases, the J end by 1 base, with 10 bases between.

This clone registers medium-sized by frequency. The missing CDR3 end, 3 residues past where the read stops, is filled in from the germline J gene. Other DNA sequences within the sample encode an identical CDR3. J is TRBJ2-1 and V is TRBV18; the match to TRBD1 covers 8 bases. Germline lookup yields CDR1 KGHSH and CDR2 LQKENI. The V segment lost 4 bases and the J segment 4 bases; nucleotides outside the gene matches: 9. CDR3 length equals 16 residues. The CDR3 spells CASSLTQGESYNEQFF. The sequenced part of the CDR3 DNA is TGTGCCAGCTCACTGACACAGGGGGAATCGTACAATGAG.

CDR3 DNA (partial): TGTGCCAGCTCACCCTCGGGACAGGCGGTCGGGTCACCG. Its translation: CASSPSGQAVGSP. In full, the CDR3 is CASSPSGQAVGSPLFF. The V and J genes are TRBV18 and TRBJ2-2, with TRBD1 matching 8 bases. The read finishes 3 residues shy of the CDR3 end, and the germline J gene is used to complete it. The CDR3 is 16 amino acids. Germline CDR1 KGHSH, CDR2 LQKENI.

Of note for this clone: The read comes to an end 3 residues before the CDR3 does, leaving the germline J gene to fill in the end. The V and J genes are TRBV11-2 and TRBJ2-3; D is perhaps TRBD1 (6 bases). Trimming shortened V by 5 bases and J by 0 bases, and 12 bases separated the two germline ends. The length of the CDR3 is 15 residues. Germline-derived CDR1 and CDR2 are SGHAT and FQNNGV. CDR3 residues: CASSPLGASTDTQYF. The sequenced CDR3 bases are TGTGCCAGCAGCCCGCTGGGGGCTAGCACAGATACG.

Concerning this clone: The read terminates 3 residues ahead of where the CDR3 ends, so the germline J gene completes it. The chain couples TRBV19 to TRBJ2-4, with 7 bases fitting TRBD1. Germline V CDR1 and CDR2: LNHDA, SQIVND (reference sequence). The length of the CDR3 is 15 residues. CDR3 DNA, as far as it was read: TGTGCCAGTAGTATAATCGGGGACAGAAATCAGCCT. As protein: CASSIIGDRNQP. The full CDR3 is CASSIIGDRNQPQYF. Variable domain in full (rest from reference TRBV19 and TRBJ2-4): DGGITQSPKYLFRKEGQNVTLSCEQNLNHDAMYWYRQDPGQGLRLIYYSQIVNDFQKGDIAEGYSVSREKKESFPLTVTSAQKNPTAFYLCASSIIGDRNQPQYFGAGTRLSVL.

A word on this clone: Sequencing ends 3 residues short of the CDR3 end; the germline J gene provides the rest. The chain carries TRBV5-1 and TRBJ2-4; 8 bases match TRBD1. The CDR3 loop spans 14 amino acids. Trimming cost V 7 bases and J 6 bases; bases outside gene matches: 9. Germline values: CDR1 SGHRS, CDR2 YFSETQ. CDR3 DNA (partial): TGCGCCAGCGCCGCGACAGGGGTTTCAAACATT. It encodes CASAATGVSNI. The whole CDR3 sequence reads CASAATGVSNIQYF.

Concerning this clone itself: The DNA ends 3 residues before the CDR3 does, and the rest of the CDR3 is filled in from the germline J gene. The V call is TRBV12-3 or TRBV12-4, the J call TRBJ2-1; D gene ambiguous. V was cut by 6 bases and J by 3 bases, with 12 bases left in between. CDR3 length equals 14 residues. Here the CDR3 reads CASSRDWNYNEQFF. CDR3 bases read: TGTGCCAGCAGCCGCGACTGGAACTACAATGAG.